This TCR beta chain was sequenced during a study of T-cell memory formation after mild COVID-19. This clonotype has just a few counts. Germline loops: CDR1 SQVTM, CDR2 ANQGSEA. The CDR3 sequence is 11 residues long. The ends were cut back, 6 bases at V and 2 bases at J, with 7 bases in the middle. TCRdb recomputed calls from the 5' RACE reads with MiXCR, one row per CDR3 protein. The sample contains 70,000 to 100,000 distinct CDR3 sequences, about 13% of which appear only once. This sequence originates from an adult woman who had mild COVID-19 (a few samples of this study predate the infection). Cell type and time point are not known. The chain employs TRBV29-1 and TRBJ1-2; no definite D call. The sequenced sample consisted of PBMCs or a T cell subset sorted from them (not recorded which). CDR3 nucleotides: TGCAGCGTCAGACTCAACTATGGCTACACCTTC. This encodes CSVRLNYGYTF.